Described below is a single T cell receptor beta chain sequence and its context. In the original workflow: Reference gene primers were amplified, and this amplification served to estimate nucleated cell counts. TCRdb keeps only in-frame clones here, not all; method: immunoSEQ multiplex PCR. Clone size and V and J calls were adopted from that table, with D and trimming inferred from the DNA. Of about 63,000 clones in the sample, roughly four fifths were seen once. These data come from a study of blood T cell repertoires in COVID-19. Looking at the study overall: Samples representing acute and convalescent COVID-19 were sourced from the United States, Italy and Spain. T cells, B-cell-depleted T cells, or PBMCs supplied cDNA or gDNA.

The CDR3 sequence is 14 residues long. V was trimmed by 0 bases and J by 10 bases, leaving 10 bases between them. Per germline, CDR1 MNHEY and CDR2 SVGAGI. This receptor was taken from a human donor in a cohort sampled during active COVID-19. The material sequenced was peripheral blood. The V call is TRBV6-5, the J call TRBJ1-6, with D tentatively TRBD1 (5 bases). The CDR3 region has the DNA TGTGCCAGCAGTTACTCCTCCAGGGTATCACCCCTCCACTTT. It yields the protein CASSYSSRVSPLHF.